This T cell receptor beta chain was profiled in a study of cytomegalovirus exposure and HLA in healthy donors. Study-level findings and limits: For presence/absence analyses, sequencing depth was assumed to be roughly uniform across donors.

In the PCR, 60 Vbeta and 13 Jbeta primers were used. The method was immunoSEQ multiplex PCR; TCRdb's version includes in-frame clones alone and lacks a portion of them. The data hold around 170,000 clones, with around 73% observed a single time. The V segment lost 8 bases and the J segment 1 base; nucleotides outside the gene matches: 6. The CDR3 consists of 14 residues. Germline V gene sequence: CDR1 MNHEY, CDR2 SVGAGI. Remarks on this clone: Its antigen is not identified.

The TCR sequence derives from a male donor in good health and CMV-seronegative. V and J are TRBV6-5 and TRBJ1-1, with TRBD1 matching 8 bases. The source material was PBMCs. The CDR3 nucleotides are TGTGCCAGCCCCCGCAGGGGGCAGAACACTGAAGCTTTCTTT. It translates to CASPRRGQNTEAFF.